This is a list of T cell receptor beta chains from one sample in a study of blood T cell repertoires in COVID-19. Generated by immunoSEQ multiplex PCR, the TCRdb table keeps only in-frame clones and is missing some. The sample contains fewer than 45,000 clones, about three quarters of which appear only once. Sequenced: peripheral blood. The source of these receptors is a man in his sixties with acute or convalescent COVID-19. The CDR3 runs from the conserved cysteine through the conserved F or W. The order of the fields is J gene, clone size, D gene, V gene, CDR3 protein, CDR3 DNA. The D gene is left open where the match is weak. Where a row states a size, it is once, few, many or the class of an expanded clone; other rows omit it.

J: TRBJ1-3
size: .
D: TRBD1
V: TRBV7-6
CDR3: CASSPGQGVGNTIYF
DNA: TGTGCCAGCAGCCCCGGACAGGGGGTAGGAAACACCATATATTTT

J: TRBJ2-1
size: .
D: TRBD2
V: TRBV7-9
CDR3: CASSLLREGYEQFF
DNA: TGTGCCAGCAGCTTATTGCGGGAGGGCTATGAGCAGTTCTTC

J: TRBJ2-5
size: .
D: TRBD2
V: TRBV7-9
CDR3: CASSSWASGTFPQETQYF
DNA: TGTGCCAGCAGCAGCTGGGCTAGCGGGACATTCCCTCAAGAGACCCAGTACTTC

J: TRBJ1-5
size: .
D: TRBD1
V: TRBV20-1
CDR3: CSASMGRGRQPQHF
DNA: TGCAGTGCTAGTATGGGCAGGGGGCGTCAGCCCCAGCATTTT

J: TRBJ2-2
size: .
D: .
V: TRBV12-3/TRBV12-4
CDR3: CASRLGSGELFF
DNA: TGTGCCAGCAGACTAGGGTCCGGGGAGCTGTTTTTT

J: TRBJ1-1
size: few
D: .
V: TRBV12-3/TRBV12-4
CDR3: CASSLLRGEAFF
DNA: TGTGCCAGCAGTTTATTACGGGGAGAAGCTTTCTTT

J: TRBJ1-1
size: .
D: TRBD1
V: TRBV5-4
CDR3: CASSPGQLSRNTEAFF
DNA: TGTGCCAGCAGCCCGGGACAGCTGTCTCGAAACACTGAAGCTTTCTTT

J: TRBJ2-3
size: .
D: TRBD2
V: TRBV7-2
CDR3: CASSQSGRGGTDTQYF
DNA: TGTGCCAGCAGCCAGAGCGGGAGGGGGGGCACAGATACGCAGTATTTT

J: TRBJ2-5
size: .
D: .
V: TRBV5-1
CDR3: CASSLDRQETQYF
DNA: TGCGCCAGCAGCTTGGACAGACAAGAGACCCAGTACTTC

J: TRBJ2-5
size: .
D: TRBD2
V: TRBV2
CDR3: CASSDAGVGKETQYF
DNA: TGTGCCAGCAGTGACGCGGGGGTTGGAAAGGAGACCCAGTACTTC

J: TRBJ1-5
size: once
D: .
V: TRBV19
CDR3: CASSIPRTAQPQHF
DNA: TGTGCCAGTAGTATTCCAAGGACAGCTCAGCCCCAGCATTTT

J: TRBJ2-6
size: .
D: .
V: TRBV5-1
CDR3: CASSLLRGTGANVLTF
DNA: TGCGCCAGCAGCTTGTTAAGGGGAACTGGGGCCAACGTCCTGACTTTC

J: TRBJ1-2
size: .
D: .
V: TRBV4-3
CDR3: CASSQDLDSYGYTF
DNA: TGCGCCAGCAGCCAAGACCTGGACAGTTATGGCTACACCTTC

J: TRBJ2-7
size: once
D: .
V: TRBV5-1
CDR3: CASSGLSYEQYF
DNA: TGCGCCAGCAGCGGACTCTCCTACGAGCAGTACTTC

J: TRBJ2-7
size: .
D: TRBD2
V: TRBV29-1
CDR3: CSVAQPLRGTSLIYEQYF
DNA: TGCAGCGTTGCCCAACCTCTCAGGGGGACTAGCCTTATCTACGAGCAGTACTTC

J: TRBJ2-7
size: .
D: TRBD2
V: TRBV5-1
CDR3: CASSPAPSGTTYEQYF
DNA: TGCGCCAGCAGCCCGGCTCCTAGCGGGACAACCTACGAGCAGTACTTC

J: TRBJ2-7
size: .
D: TRBD1
V: TRBV19
CDR3: CASSITGTGVEQYF
DNA: TGTGCCAGTAGTATTACCGGGACAGGGGTCGAGCAGTACTTC

J: TRBJ1-6
size: .
D: .
V: TRBV2
CDR3: CASSGRNEGDSPLHF
DNA: TGTGCCAGCAGTGGGCGAAACGAGGGGGATTCACCCCTCCACTTT

J: TRBJ2-5
size: .
D: .
V: TRBV7-2
CDR3: CASSSKGLMGETQYF
DNA: TGTGCCAGCAGCTCAAAGGGACTCATGGGGGAGACCCAGTACTTC

J: TRBJ2-5
size: .
D: .
V: TRBV12-3/TRBV12-4
CDR3: CASSTPPGGTQYF
DNA: TGTGCCAGCAGTACCCCCCCCGGTGGGACCCAGTACTTC

J: TRBJ1-5
size: .
D: .
V: TRBV28
CDR3: CASSLIVSNQPQHF
DNA: TGTGCCAGCAGTTTAATAGTTAGCAATCAGCCCCAGCATTTT

J: TRBJ2-1
size: .
D: TRBD2
V: TRBV6-2/TRBV6-3
CDR3: CASSYRRGPQLAGGPNEQFF
DNA: TGTGCCAGCAGTTACCGGCGGGGTCCCCAACTAGCGGGAGGGCCTAATGAGCAGTTCTTC

J: TRBJ2-1
size: .
D: .
V: TRBV27
CDR3: CASSFLGQGGISYNEQFF
DNA: TGTGCCAGCAGTTTCCTCGGGCAGGGCGGTATCTCCTACAATGAGCAGTTCTTC